This TCR beta chain was retrieved from a study of shared clonotypes between healthy human individuals. Findings and limits, study-wide: Relative to their counterparts shared across all four donors, non-shared clonotypes exhibited diminished generation probabilities. The study's rarefaction showed incomplete sorted-subset sequencing despite large depth.

Assay execution took place at the deep level. Sequencing used immunoSEQ multiplex PCR; TCRdb keeps in-frame clones, though not all of them. This table has roughly 720,000 clones, 80% to 95% appearing once. Of note for this clone: Its antigen is as yet unknown.

Material for sequencing was memory CD8+ T cells from PBMCs. Described subset: CD45RO+ cells pooled with CCR7-negative TemRA cells. This clonotype was sampled from a man aged 18 to 35 in good health. Some clones in this sample may be carry-over from other donors' samples.

For the CDR3, the DNA is TGTGCCAGTAGTCTCAGACTAGCGGGCTACGAGCAGTACTTC. Its translation is CASSLRLAGYEQYF. V is TRBV19 and J is TRBJ2-7, with 10 bases lining up with TRBD2. In germline, CDR1 is LNHDA, CDR2 SQIVND (reference sequence). The junction had 4 bases not matched to a gene; V was cut back by 5 bases and J by 3 bases. This CDR3 is built from 14 residues.